This passage covers 16 T cell receptor beta chains from one sample sequenced in a study of T cell changes during pregnancy in multiple sclerosis. Measured with immunoSEQ multiplex PCR; TCRdb has only the in-frame clones, and not every one. Of over 55,000 clones in the sample, about 92% were seen once. Source: peripheral blood, taken after pregnancy. The receptor source for this set is a female donor with multiple sclerosis, enrolled in a pregnancy study.

CDR3 in amino acids: CASRPKDRGEAFF. DNA for the CDR3: TGTGCCAGCAGGCCAAAGGACAGGGGGGAAGCTTTCTTT. The chain employs TRBV5-6 and TRBJ1-1, with 10 nucleotides matching TRBD1. Germline values: CDR1 SGHDT, CDR2 YYEEEE. The V gene end was trimmed by 5 bases and the J gene end by 8 bases; junction bases not matched to a gene: 6. This CDR3 spans 13 amino acids.

This clone was seen a single time. V is TRBV19 and J is TRBJ1-5; 11 bases are a match to TRBD1. Trimming cost V 4 bases and J 6 bases; bases outside gene matches: 11. CDR1 and CDR2 from the germline V gene are LNHDA and SQIVND (reference sequence). The CDR3 consists of 17 residues. The CDR3 protein is CASSTPYGQGAGQPQHF. The CDR3 DNA reads TGTGCCAGTAGTACCCCCTATGGACAGGGGGCAGGTCAGCCCCAGCATTTT. Supplemented by reference TRBV19 and TRBJ1-5, the full variable domain reads DGGITQSPKYLFRKEGQNVTLSCEQNLNHDAMYWYRQDPGQGLRLIYYSQIVNDFQKGDIAEGYSVSREKKESFPLTVTSAQKNPTAFYLCASSTPYGQGAGQPQHFGDGTRLSIL.

This clone was seen a single time. The chain employs TRBV6-5 and TRBJ2-5; D is perhaps TRBD1 (6 bases). Trimming took off 5 bases at V and 5 bases at J, with 18 bases between the two ends. This CDR3 region has 15 residues. The germline gives CDR1 MNHEY, CDR2 SVGAGI. In DNA form, the CDR3 reads TGTGCCAGCAGTCCCGGACAGTTTATAGGGGAGACCCAGTACTTC. Its translation: CASSPGQFIGETQYF.

CDR3 DNA: TGTGCCAGCAGTGAATGGGCGGGAGACACCGGGGAGCTGTTTTTT. Its translation: CASSEWAGDTGELFF. The genes are TRBV6-1 and TRBJ2-2; 7 positions agree with TRBD2. Losses at the gene ends were 2 bases for V and 3 bases for J; bases not matched to a gene: 3. Germline-derived CDR1 and CDR2 are MNHNS and SASEGT. The CDR3 totals 15 residues.

This clone is a singleton in its sample. V usage is TRBV28 and J usage is TRBJ2-3; TRBD2 agrees at 14 bases. CDR1 MDHEN and CDR2 SYDVKM come from the germline V gene. The CDR3 is 17 residues long. With V trimmed by 5 bases and J by 5 bases, 9 bases remained unmatched. The CDR3 DNA reads as TGTGCCAGCAGTAAGACTAGCGGGAGGGCCTCGGGAGATACGCAGTATTTT. Translated: CASSKTSGRASGDTQYF.

The V and J genes are TRBV7-2 and TRBJ2-3; possibly TRBD1 for D (6 bases). Germline CDR1 SGHTA, CDR2 FQGNSA. This CDR3 comprises 14 residues. Trimming left V 4 bases short and J 4 bases short, with 12 bases between. The CDR3 spells CASSSTGPADTQYF. The DNA of the CDR3 is TGTGCCAGCAGCTCTACAGGGCCCGCAGATACGCAGTATTTT.

The rearrangement uses TRBV2 and TRBJ2-5; tentatively, D is TRBD2 (6 bases). The CDR3 runs to 13 residues. V was pared by 6 bases and J by 5 bases, with 13 bases between. From germline, CDR1 is SNHLY and CDR2 FYNNEI. The CDR3 nucleotides read TGTGCCAGCAGGGGGGGTCTAGCCGAGACCCAGTACTTC. It translates to CASRGGLAETQYF.

The count of this clone is one. The chain is built from TRBV29-1 and TRBJ1-2; TRBD1 might be the D (6 bases). Germline V gives CDR1 SQVTM, CDR2 ANQGSEA. V lost 4 bases and J lost 8, with 17 bases in between. The CDR3 spans 13 residues. The CDR3 sequence: CSVGSGAQEGYTF. CDR3 nucleotide sequence: TGCAGCGTTGGTTCAGGGGCTCAGGAGGGCTACACCTTC.

The chain employs TRBV4-3 and TRBJ2-1, with TRBD2 matching 7 bases. The CDR3 is 17 amino acids. The germline V gene encodes CDR1 LGHNA and CDR2 YSLEER. J lost 2 bases, V lost 0 bases, and 7 bases had no gene match. CDR3 in DNA: TGCGCCAGCAGCCAAGATGGTGGGGGGGAGGCCTACAATGAGCAGTTCTTC. It encodes CASSQDGGGEAYNEQFF.

The CDR3 DNA sequence: TGTGCCAGCAGCTTGGGCCCCGGGAGGGCCGGCACAGATACGCAGTATTTT. It is translated as CASSLGPGRAGTDTQYF. The chain has TRBV5-6 and TRBJ2-3; 8 bases align to TRBD2. Germline CDR1 reads SGHDT; CDR2 reads YYEEEE. V trimming: 0 bases; J trimming: 1 base; junction bases outside the gene matches: 7. This CDR3 has 17 amino acids.

The V gene is TRBV18, the J gene TRBJ2-3; 8 bases are shared with TRBD1. The CDR3 is 16 amino acids. CDR1 and CDR2 (germline): KGHSH, LQKENI. J was trimmed by 5 bases and V by 2 bases; bases with no gene match: 9. The CDR3: CASSPVATGAGDTQYF. In nucleotides, the CDR3 is TGTGCCAGCTCACCAGTAGCGACAGGGGCGGGAGATACGCAGTATTTT.

The rearrangement links TRBV4-3 to TRBJ2-3; 7 nucleotides line up with TRBD2. Trimming took 0 bases from V and 2 from J; bases not matched to a gene: 11. Per germline, CDR1 LGHNA and CDR2 YSLEER. The CDR3 runs 18 residues. As DNA, the CDR3 is TGCGCCAGCAGCCAAGAGTTCTCTGGCCTAGCGGACACAGATACGCAGTATTTT. Translation gives CASSQEFSGLADTDTQYF.

The gene calls are TRBV5-1 and TRBJ1-4; D is perhaps TRBD1 (6 bases). The V end lost 0 bases, the J end lost 1 base, and 7 bases lay between the germline ends. Germline CDR1 is SGHRS and CDR2 is YFSETQ. This CDR3 is built from 15 residues. CDR3 DNA: TGCGCCAGCAGCTTGGGCAGGGGAACTAATGAAAAACTGTTTTTT. Its translation: CASSLGRGTNEKLFF. Combining the CDR3 with reference TRBV5-1 and TRBJ1-4 gives the whole variable domain KAGVTQTPRYLIKTRGQQVTLSCSPISGHRSVSWYQQTPGQGLQFLFEYFSETQRNKGNFPGRFSGRQFSNSRSEMNVSTLELGDSALYLCASSLGRGTNEKLFFGSGTQLSVL.

The chain has TRBV28 and TRBJ2-1; no clear D gene. The V gene's germline CDR1 is MDHEN and CDR2 SYDVKM. V lost 7 bases and J lost 0, with 7 bases in between. The CDR3 spans 13 residues. The CDR3 nucleotides read TGTGCCAGCAAGGAGAGCTCCTACAATGAGCAGTTCTTC. Translated: CASKESSYNEQFF.

This clone has a single count. As DNA, the CDR3 is TGTGCCAGCAGCTTAACCGGGAGCTCCTACAATGAGCAGTTCTTC. Its protein product is CASSLTGSSYNEQFF. The rearrangement joins TRBV11-1 to TRBJ2-1; D is perhaps TRBD2 (6 bases). The germline V and J ends were trimmed by 2 bases and 0 bases, with 8 bases remaining between them. Germline-derived CDR1 and CDR2 are SGHAT and FQDESV (reference sequence). The CDR3 consists of 15 residues.

The chain employs TRBV5-1 and TRBJ2-1; TRBD2 might be the D (6 bases). There are 16 residues in the CDR3. Germline assignment: CDR1 SGHRS and CDR2 YFSETQ. The ends were cut back, 4 bases at V and 6 bases at J, with 20 bases in the middle. CDR3 region: CASSPTSRPGVNEQFF. Written as DNA, the CDR3 is TGCGCCAGCAGCCCTACCTCGCGACCGGGAGTCAATGAGCAGTTCTTC.